These 17 T cell receptor beta chains originate from one sample sequenced in a study of identical twins. MiXCR was run by TCRdb on the 5' RACE reads, yielding one entry per CDR3 protein. The table has fewer than 250,000 distinct CDR3 sequences, approximately 6.8% seen once. The same data also contributed to another study, on yellow fever vaccine responses in identical twins.

Sequenced input: CD8+ T cells sorted from blood. The receptors originated from a woman under 30 in good health.

The rearrangement links TRBV7-9 to TRBJ2-3; D ambiguous. V was pared by 8 bases and J by 3 bases, with 15 bases between. The length of the CDR3 is 14 residues. Germline loops: CDR1 SEHNR, CDR2 FQNEAQ (reference sequence). The CDR3 region has the DNA TGTGCCAGCGCCCCGGGTGGCTGGACAGATACGCAGTATTTT. Its translation is CASAPGGWTDTQYF. Full variable domain (rest looked up from reference TRBV7-9 and TRBJ2-3): DTGVSQNPRHKITKRGQNVTFRCDPISEHNRLYWYRQTLGQGPEFLTYFQNEAQLEKSRLLSDRFSAERPKGSFSTLEIQRTEQGDSAMYLCASAPGGWTDTQYFGPGTRLTVL.

The chain uses TRBV2 and TRBJ2-3; 8 nucleotides agree with TRBD2. From germline, CDR1 is SNHLY and CDR2 FYNNEI. The CDR3 has 16 amino acids. The trim removed 0 bases at V and 2 bases at J, leaving 4 bases unmatched. The CDR3 region is CASSEASGGATDTQYF. The CDR3 region has the DNA TGTGCCAGCAGTGAAGCCTCCGGGGGGGCCACAGATACGCAGTATTTT.

This clonotype has a single count. The chain combines TRBV4-1 with TRBJ2-1; a possible D gene is TRBD1 (7 bases). V lost 4 bases and J lost 7, with 20 bases in between. The V gene's germline CDR1 is MGHRA and CDR2 YSYEKL. CDR3 length: 16 amino acids. This chain's CDR3 is CASSLGAEGAGNEQFF. DNA of the CDR3: TGCGCCAGCAGCCTAGGCGCGGAGGGGGCGGGGAATGAGCAGTTCTTC.

This clonotype was seen only a few times. The rearrangement links TRBV28 to TRBJ2-1, with a weak D call TRBD1 (5 bases). Germline assignment: CDR1 MDHEN and CDR2 SYDVKM. The CDR3 consists of 15 residues. Trimming shortened V by 4 bases and J by 8 bases, and 18 bases separated the two germline ends. Written as DNA, the CDR3 is TGTGCCAGCAGTTACCGGGCCTCCCTGGGGCATGAGCAGTTCTTC. Its protein is CASSYRASLGHEQFF.

There are a few counts of this clonotype. This chain connects TRBV6-2 or TRBV6-3 to TRBJ2-5, with 7 bases matching TRBD2. CDR1 and CDR2 from the germline V gene are MNHEY and SVGEGT. Losses at the gene ends were 0 bases for V and 0 bases for J; bases not matched to a gene: 10. This CDR3 comprises 18 residues. The chain's CDR3 is CASSYSRLAEPYQETQYF. In DNA, the CDR3 is TGTGCCAGCAGTTACTCTCGGCTAGCGGAACCTTACCAAGAGACCCAGTACTTC.

This clonotype showed up just a few times. V usage is TRBV7-8 and J usage is TRBJ2-1; 7 nucleotides match TRBD2. V shed 5 bases, J shed 3 bases, and the junction held 4 bases outside the gene matches. The CDR3 is made up of 14 amino acids. CDR1 and CDR2 from the germline V gene are SGHVS and FQNEAQ. The DNA of the CDR3 is TGTGCCAGCAGCGGCTCTAGCGGCTACAATGAGCAGTTCTTC. It encodes CASSGSSGYNEQFF. Filled out from reference TRBV7-8 and TRBJ2-1, the complete variable domain reads GAGVSQSPRYKVAKRGQDVALRCDPISGHVSLFWYQQALGQGPEFLTYFQNEAQLDKSGLPSDRFFAERPEGSVSTLKIQRTQQEDSAVYLCASSGSSGYNEQFFGPGTRLTVL.

This clonotype came up many times. V gene TRBV29-1 combines with J gene TRBJ2-1; a weak D match, TRBD2 (5 bases). The V gene's germline CDR1 is SQVTM and CDR2 ANQGSEA. CDR3 length: 13 residues. Trimming left V 7 bases short and J 0 bases short, with 10 bases between. The CDR3 DNA reads TGCAGCGCCGCGGGCGGCTCCTACAATGAGCAGTTCTTC. Translation gives CSAAGGSYNEQFF.

This clonotype was detected only a few times. The V gene is TRBV7-6, the J gene TRBJ2-3, with D possibly TRBD2 on 5 matching bases. V lost 7 bases to trimming and J lost 2 bases, with 19 bases between them. This CDR3 region has 16 residues. Looked up from germline, CDR1 is SGHVS and CDR2 is FNYEAQ. This CDR3 reads CASTQSVGGYTDTQYF. The CDR3 DNA follows: TGTGCCAGCACCCAATCGGTGGGCGGGTACACAGATACGCAGTATTTT.

J is TRBJ1-1 and V is TRBV18, with D unresolved. In germline, CDR1 is KGHSH, CDR2 LQKENI. The V gene lost 5 bases and the J gene lost 0 bases, with 13 bases spanning the gap. CDR3 length: 15 amino acids. The DNA of the CDR3 is TGTGCCAGCTCATGGATGGGCCCAATGAACACTGAAGCTTTCTTT. It yields the protein CASSWMGPMNTEAFF.

Only a few counts were recorded for this clonotype. The chain is built from TRBV28 and TRBJ2-7; D is unclear. The V gene lost 3 bases and the J gene lost 7 bases, with 16 bases spanning the gap. The CDR3 extends over 14 amino acids. Germline V gene lookup returns CDR1 MDHEN and CDR2 SYDVKM. CDR3 nucleotide sequence: TGTGCCAGCAGTTTTGGTGAGGCCCGATGGGAGCAGTACTTC. Residues: CASSFGEARWEQYF.

This clonotype was detected a few times. This chain connects TRBV19 to TRBJ2-5, with 8 bases lining up with TRBD2. The CDR3 spans 16 residues. Germline CDR1 reads LNHDA; CDR2 reads SQIVND (reference sequence). Trimming at V came to 9 bases and at J to 4 bases, leaving 16 bases not matched to a gene. The CDR3 nucleotides are TGTGCCAGCGATCCTCGGGGGGGAGGGTTTCGAGAGACCCAGTACTTC. Translated: CASDPRGGGFRETQYF. Full variable domain (rest looked up from reference TRBV19 and TRBJ2-5): DGGITQSPKYLFRKEGQNVTLSCEQNLNHDAMYWYRQDPGQGLRLIYYSQIVNDFQKGDIAEGYSVSREKKESFPLTVTSAQKNPTAFYLCASDPRGGGFRETQYFGPGTRLLVL.

This clonotype was seen repeatedly, ten times or more. This chain links TRBV4-1 with TRBJ2-3; 9 bases match TRBD2. This CDR3 is built from 15 residues. The J segment lost 4 bases and the V segment lost 2 bases, leaving 4 bases of the junction unmatched. In germline, CDR1 is MGHRA, CDR2 YSYEKL. DNA of the CDR3: TGCGCCAGCAGCCAAAATAGCGGGAGAGCAGATACGCAGTATTTT. This gives the protein CASSQNSGRADTQYF.

Here the CDR3 DNA reads TGTGCCACCAGCAGGTTCTTAGCGGGGGCCCCAGAGACCCAGTACTTC. This translates into CATSRFLAGAPETQYF. The gene calls are TRBV15 and TRBJ2-5; 9 positions agree with TRBD2. Per germline, CDR1 LNHNV and CDR2 YYDKDF (reference sequence). Trimming removed 3 bases from V and 4 bases from J; junction bases left unmatched: 9. The CDR3 extends over 16 amino acids.

This clonotype was seen a handful of times. The chain carries TRBV4-1 and TRBJ2-5; 15 bases match TRBD2. The CDR3 totals 17 residues. Per germline, CDR1 MGHRA and CDR2 YSYEKL. V shed 1 base, J shed 5 bases, and the junction held 5 bases outside the gene matches. Here the CDR3 DNA reads TGCGCCAGCAGCCAAGGGACTAGCGGGGGGGCGATGGAGACCCAGTACTTC. This gives the protein CASSQGTSGGAMETQYF.

CDR3 loop: CASSPSGGPGDTQYF. The DNA of the CDR3 is TGTGCCAGCAGCCCTAGCGGGGGGCCGGGAGATACGCAGTATTTT. V usage is TRBV7-8 and J usage is TRBJ2-3; 11 nucleotides agree with TRBD2. V shed 5 bases, J shed 5 bases, and the junction held 6 bases outside the gene matches. The CDR3 loop spans 15 amino acids. In germline, CDR1 is SGHVS, CDR2 FQNEAQ. Filled out from reference TRBV7-8 and TRBJ2-3, the complete variable domain reads GAGVSQSPRYKVAKRGQDVALRCDPISGHVSLFWYQQALGQGPEFLTYFQNEAQLDKSGLPSDRFFAERPEGSVSTLKIQRTQQEDSAVYLCASSPSGGPGDTQYFGPGTRLTVL.

This clonotype has just a few counts. The chain joins TRBV6-2 or TRBV6-3 to TRBJ1-5; 8 bases map to TRBD1. Trimming at V came to 2 bases and at J to 2 bases, leaving 20 bases not matched to a gene. CDR1 and CDR2 from the germline V gene are MNHEY and SVGEGT. This CDR3 has 21 residues. The CDR3 bases are TGTGCCAGCAGTTACCTTATCCCCCGGGACAGGTTGCTTGAAGGCAATCAGCCCCAGCATTTT. It specifies CASSYLIPRDRLLEGNQPQHF.

This clonotype has a handful of counts. V usage is TRBV11-2 and J usage is TRBJ2-1, with 7 positions matching TRBD1. Germline trimming cut 0 bases from V and 7 bases from J; bases unmatched to any gene: 9. The CDR3 loop spans 16 amino acids. Per germline, CDR1 SGHAT and CDR2 FQNNGV. The CDR3 here is CASSLEGGGNANEQFF. Written as DNA, the CDR3 is TGTGCCAGCAGCTTAGAAGGGGGCGGAAATGCTAATGAGCAGTTCTTC.